The rows below give T cell receptor beta chains drawn from one sample of a study of cytomegalovirus exposure and HLA in healthy donors. Sequencing used immunoSEQ multiplex PCR; TCRdb keeps in-frame clones, though not all of them. The sample records approximately 150,000 clones, about three quarters being singletons. Sequenced material: PBMCs. All receptors derive from a woman aged 25 to 39 in good health and CMV-seronegative. The CDR3 runs from the conserved cysteine through the conserved F or W. The order of the fields is clone size, D gene, V gene, J gene, CDR3 protein, CDR3 DNA. The D gene is left open where the match is weak. Rows may omit the clone size; those that give it use once, few, many or a size class.

clone size: -; D gene: TRBD2; V gene: TRBV5-8; J gene: TRBJ2-7; CDR3 protein: CASRKKGGSYEQYF; CDR3 DNA: TGTGCCAGCAGAAAAAAGGGAGGGAGCTACGAGCAGTACTTC
clone size: -; D gene: -; V gene: TRBV27; J gene: TRBJ1-1; CDR3 protein: CASSLSPRGHTEAFF; CDR3 DNA: TGTGCCAGCAGTTTATCACCCAGGGGTCATACTGAAGCTTTCTTT
clone size: once; D gene: -; V gene: TRBV4-1; J gene: TRBJ1-1; CDR3 protein: CASSQDDRGARTEAFF; CDR3 DNA: TGCGCCAGCAGCCAAGATGATCGGGGGGCAAGGACTGAAGCTTTCTTT
clone size: -; D gene: -; V gene: TRBV27; J gene: TRBJ1-4; CDR3 protein: CASSLAPVNEKLFF; CDR3 DNA: TGTGCCAGCAGTTTAGCCCCAGTTAATGAAAAACTGTTTTTT
clone size: few; D gene: -; V gene: TRBV6-5; J gene: TRBJ2-3; CDR3 protein: CASSYSEVRDTQYF; CDR3 DNA: TGTGCCAGCAGTTACAGTGAGGTTAGGGATACGCAGTATTTT
clone size: -; D gene: TRBD2; V gene: TRBV7-9; J gene: TRBJ2-3; CDR3 protein: CASSLTSGGADTQYF; CDR3 DNA: TGTGCCAGCAGCCTCACTAGCGGGGGGGCAGATACGCAGTATTTT
clone size: -; D gene: TRBD2; V gene: TRBV15; J gene: TRBJ2-5; CDR3 protein: CATSRLAGPQETQYF; CDR3 DNA: TGTGCCACCAGCAGATTAGCGGGCCCCCAAGAGACCCAGTACTTC
clone size: -; D gene: -; V gene: TRBV5-1; J gene: TRBJ2-7; CDR3 protein: CASSPQGGARLYEQYF; CDR3 DNA: TGCGCCAGCAGCCCCCAAGGGGGGGCGCGTCTCTACGAGCAGTACTTC
clone size: -; D gene: TRBD1; V gene: TRBV6-5; J gene: TRBJ1-4; CDR3 protein: CASSKQGGGEKLFF; CDR3 DNA: TGTGCCAGCAGCAAACAGGGGGGAGGTGAAAAACTGTTTTTT
clone size: -; D gene: -; V gene: TRBV4-1; J gene: TRBJ2-7; CDR3 protein: CASSQGMEFYEQYF; CDR3 DNA: TGCGCCAGCAGCCAAGGTATGGAGTTCTACGAGCAGTACTTC
clone size: -; D gene: TRBD1; V gene: TRBV18; J gene: TRBJ1-1; CDR3 protein: CASSPRQGGGNTEAFF; CDR3 DNA: TGTGCCAGCTCACCACGACAGGGTGGAGGGAACACTGAAGCTTTCTTT
clone size: -; D gene: -; V gene: TRBV27; J gene: TRBJ2-1; CDR3 protein: CASSLSGGPKSYNEQFF; CDR3 DNA: TGTGCCAGCAGTTTATCCGGGGGGCCTAAATCTTACAATGAGCAGTTCTTC
clone size: -; D gene: -; V gene: TRBV11-2; J gene: TRBJ1-1; CDR3 protein: CASSLPTGSTEAFF; CDR3 DNA: TGTGCCAGCAGCTTACCCACAGGCTCCACTGAAGCTTTCTTT
clone size: -; D gene: TRBD1; V gene: TRBV6-5; J gene: TRBJ1-1; CDR3 protein: CASSYRQGEAFF; CDR3 DNA: TGTGCCAGCAGTTACAGACAGGGTGAAGCTTTCTTT
clone size: -; D gene: -; V gene: TRBV6-5; J gene: TRBJ1-1; CDR3 protein: CASRRTAYRDTEAFF; CDR3 DNA: TGTGCCAGCAGGCGGACCGCATACAGGGACACTGAAGCTTTCTTT
clone size: -; D gene: -; V gene: TRBV28; J gene: TRBJ1-1; CDR3 protein: CASSSWGVYTEAFF; CDR3 DNA: TGTGCCAGCAGTTCCTGGGGGGTGTACACTGAAGCTTTCTTT
clone size: few; D gene: -; V gene: TRBV4-2; J gene: TRBJ1-5; CDR3 protein: CASSQGVGTGDYQPQHF; CDR3 DNA: TGTGCCAGCAGCCAAGGGGTAGGGACGGGAGATTATCAGCCCCAGCATTTT
clone size: few; D gene: -; V gene: TRBV5-1; J gene: TRBJ1-3; CDR3 protein: CASSVDSASGNTIYF; CDR3 DNA: TGCGCCAGCAGCGTCGACAGTGCGTCTGGAAACACCATATATTTT
clone size: -; D gene: TRBD1; V gene: TRBV2; J gene: TRBJ1-4; CDR3 protein: CASSVAGGAGKLFF; CDR3 DNA: TGTGCCAGCAGTGTGGCAGGGGGCGCGGGTAAACTGTTTTTT
clone size: -; D gene: -; V gene: TRBV2; J gene: TRBJ2-1; CDR3 protein: CASSDRYNEQFF; CDR3 DNA: TGTGCCAGCAGTGATAGATACAATGAGCAGTTCTTC
clone size: -; D gene: TRBD2; V gene: TRBV2; J gene: TRBJ2-7; CDR3 protein: CASRAGGTSYEQYF; CDR3 DNA: TGTGCCAGCAGAGCGGGGGGGACCTCCTACGAGCAGTACTTC
clone size: -; D gene: TRBD2; V gene: TRBV5-1; J gene: TRBJ2-2; CDR3 protein: CASSPLAGGLGTGELFF; CDR3 DNA: TGCGCCAGCAGCCCACTAGCGGGGGGGCTCGGGACCGGGGAGCTGTTTTTT
clone size: -; D gene: -; V gene: TRBV7-9; J gene: TRBJ1-1; CDR3 protein: CASSWMGQGTEAFF; CDR3 DNA: TGTGCCAGCAGCTGGATGGGGCAAGGGACTGAAGCTTTCTTT
clone size: -; D gene: TRBD1; V gene: TRBV7-8; J gene: TRBJ1-5; CDR3 protein: CASSLVISGDRVQPQHF; CDR3 DNA: TGTGCCAGCAGCTTAGTCATTTCGGGCGACAGGGTTCAGCCCCAGCATTTT
clone size: -; D gene: -; V gene: TRBV28; J gene: TRBJ2-1; CDR3 protein: CASIQYGTNNEQFF; CDR3 DNA: TGTGCCAGTATTCAGTATGGGACAAACAATGAGCAGTTCTTC
clone size: -; D gene: -; V gene: TRBV18; J gene: TRBJ2-2; CDR3 protein: CASSPRWSTGELFF; CDR3 DNA: TGTGCCAGCTCACCAAGGTGGAGCACCGGGGAGCTGTTTTTT
clone size: -; D gene: -; V gene: TRBV6-5; J gene: TRBJ2-7; CDR3 protein: CASSPGSSYEQYF; CDR3 DNA: TGTGCCAGCAGTCCGGGGAGCTCCTACGAGCAGTACTTC
clone size: few; D gene: -; V gene: TRBV9; J gene: TRBJ2-2; CDR3 protein: CASSVAFFRGELFF; CDR3 DNA: TGTGCCAGCAGCGTAGCATTTTTTCGGGGGGAGCTGTTTTTT
clone size: -; D gene: -; V gene: TRBV11-3; J gene: TRBJ2-1; CDR3 protein: CASSLEGWGQNSSYNEQFF; CDR3 DNA: TGTGCCAGCAGCTTGGAGGGTTGGGGCCAAAACTCTTCCTACAATGAGCAGTTCTTC
clone size: -; D gene: -; V gene: TRBV7-9; J gene: TRBJ2-2; CDR3 protein: CASRIALGALVTGELFF; CDR3 DNA: TGTGCCAGCAGAATCGCGTTGGGGGCCCTCGTCACCGGGGAGCTGTTTTTT
clone size: few; D gene: -; V gene: TRBV29-1; J gene: TRBJ1-5; CDR3 protein: CSAGGSNQPQHF; CDR3 DNA: TGCAGCGCTGGGGGGTCCAATCAGCCCCAGCATTTT
clone size: -; D gene: TRBD1; V gene: TRBV9; J gene: TRBJ1-2; CDR3 protein: CASSVSSGTGIYGYTF; CDR3 DNA: TGTGCCAGCAGCGTTTCCTCCGGGACAGGGATCTATGGCTACACCTTC
clone size: -; D gene: -; V gene: TRBV5-4; J gene: TRBJ1-5; CDR3 protein: CASSLAGSNQPQHF; CDR3 DNA: TGTGCCAGCAGCTTAGCAGGAAGCAATCAGCCCCAGCATTTT
clone size: -; D gene: -; V gene: TRBV4-3; J gene: TRBJ1-1; CDR3 protein: CASSQDWRDTEAFF; CDR3 DNA: TGCGCCAGCAGCCAAGATTGGAGGGACACTGAAGCTTTCTTT
clone size: -; D gene: TRBD1; V gene: TRBV11-3; J gene: TRBJ2-5; CDR3 protein: CASSLTGVAETQYF; CDR3 DNA: TGTGCCAGCAGCTTAACAGGGGTTGCGGAGACCCAGTACTTC
clone size: few; D gene: TRBD1; V gene: TRBV29-1; J gene: TRBJ1-1; CDR3 protein: CSATGLNTEAFF; CDR3 DNA: TGCAGCGCGACAGGGCTGAACACTGAAGCTTTCTTT
clone size: -; D gene: -; V gene: TRBV19; J gene: TRBJ1-1; CDR3 protein: CASSTNRAGNTEAFF; CDR3 DNA: TGTGCCAGTAGTACGAACAGGGCGGGGAACACTGAAGCTTTCTTT
clone size: once; D gene: TRBD1; V gene: TRBV4-3; J gene: TRBJ1-4; CDR3 protein: CASSQGTGRVTNEKLFF; CDR3 DNA: TGCGCCAGCAGCCAGGGGACAGGGCGGGTAACTAATGAAAAACTGTTTTTT
clone size: -; D gene: -; V gene: TRBV10-3; J gene: TRBJ2-7; CDR3 protein: CAISESGGALDAGEQYF; CDR3 DNA: TGTGCCATCAGTGAGTCGGGGGGTGCCCTGGACGCGGGGGAGCAGTACTTC
clone size: -; D gene: TRBD1; V gene: TRBV5-5; J gene: TRBJ2-1; CDR3 protein: CASSLVGQGGGSYNEQFF; CDR3 DNA: TGTGCCAGCAGCTTGGTTGGACAGGGAGGAGGGTCCTACAATGAGCAGTTCTTC
clone size: -; D gene: -; V gene: TRBV30; J gene: TRBJ1-4; CDR3 protein: CAWKQGGEKLFF; CDR3 DNA: TGTGCCTGGAAACAGGGCGGTGAAAAACTGTTTTTT
clone size: -; D gene: TRBD1; V gene: TRBV7-9; J gene: TRBJ1-3; CDR3 protein: CASSPRPTGAGNTIYF; CDR3 DNA: TGTGCCAGCAGCCCCCGCCCGACAGGGGCTGGAAACACCATATATTTT
clone size: -; D gene: TRBD1; V gene: TRBV19; J gene: TRBJ2-1; CDR3 protein: CASKLGQGAYNEQFF; CDR3 DNA: TGTGCCAGCAAACTGGGACAGGGGGCCTACAATGAGCAGTTCTTC
clone size: -; D gene: TRBD1; V gene: TRBV9; J gene: TRBJ2-2; CDR3 protein: CASSPRDRGRNGELFF; CDR3 DNA: TGTGCCAGCAGCCCCCGGGACAGGGGGCGAAACGGGGAGCTGTTTTTT
clone size: -; D gene: TRBD2; V gene: TRBV4-3; J gene: TRBJ2-1; CDR3 protein: CASSHLLGGTSNDEQFF; CDR3 DNA: TGCGCCAGCAGCCACCTACTGGGAGGGACTTCAAACGATGAGCAGTTCTTC
clone size: -; D gene: TRBD1; V gene: TRBV6-5; J gene: TRBJ1-5; CDR3 protein: CASRNQQGIDQPQHF; CDR3 DNA: TGTGCCAGCAGAAACCAACAGGGGATCGATCAGCCCCAGCATTTT